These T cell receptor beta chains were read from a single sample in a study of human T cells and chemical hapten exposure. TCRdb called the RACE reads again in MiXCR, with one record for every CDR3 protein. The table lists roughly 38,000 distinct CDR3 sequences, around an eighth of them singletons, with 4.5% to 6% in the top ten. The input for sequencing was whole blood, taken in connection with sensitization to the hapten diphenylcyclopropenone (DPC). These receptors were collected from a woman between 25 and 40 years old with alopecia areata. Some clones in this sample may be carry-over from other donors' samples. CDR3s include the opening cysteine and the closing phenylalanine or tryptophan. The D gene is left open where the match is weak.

CASSHPSGGTDTQYF | TRBV3-1 | 15 | NA
CASLPGQGAREQFF | TRBV2 | 14 | TRBD1
CASSSRVGRDEQFF | TRBV7-9 | 14 | NA
CASSPPRSVEQFF | TRBV3-1 | 13 | NA
CASSSGLAGATDTQYF | TRBV7-7 | 16 | TRBD2
CASSSSSGRPNTGELFF | TRBV7-9 | 17 | TRBD2
CASSFQYNSPLHF | TRBV7-2 | 13 | NA
CASSPVRGSYEQYF | TRBV6-2/TRBV6-3 | 14 | NA
CASSESTRRASAKNIQYF | TRBV10-2 | 18 | NA
CASSLELAGAGELFF | TRBV7-2 | 15 | TRBD2
CATEDRGYYNEQFF | TRBV19 | 14 | TRBD1
CASSLAQGEQYF | TRBV7-6 | 12 | NA
CASSPRGRTSGSTDTQYF | TRBV5-1 | 18 | TRBD2
CASSRQSSIGETQYF | TRBV19 | 15 | NA